Sequencing of this TCR beta chain was carried out in a study of patients and donors after allogeneic stem cell transplantation. Germline loops: CDR1 DFQATT, CDR2 SNEGSKA (reference sequence). The CDR3 spans 14 residues. Trimming at V came to 4 bases and at J to 7 bases, leaving 11 bases not matched to a gene. One entry per CDR3 protein, called by TCRdb with MiXCR from the RT-PCR reads. The table records hundreds of thousands of distinct CDR3 sequences, 16% of them present only once. J is TRBJ2-7 and V is TRBV20-1; TRBD1 matches 9 bases. The sequence was obtained from a human donor who was either an allogeneic HSCT recipient or a stem cell or donor lymphocyte infusion donor (not recorded which). It is not recorded whose cells these are; they may come from a transplant donor. The source material was blood, either unsorted or a sorted T cell fraction (not recorded which). CDR3 sequence reads: CSAIYRGLGGEQYF. The CDR3 DNA reads as TGCAGTGCTATCTACAGGGGGCTGGGGGGAGAGCAGTACTTC.